This note documents a single TCR beta chain sequence. Its antigen is currently unknown. A much larger clone differs by one base, so this may be a read error. Semi-nested PCR with Nested Universal Primer A followed constant-region reverse priming of full-length variable regions. TCRdb processed the 5' RACE reads anew with MiXCR; each CDR3 protein has one entry. This table holds about 11,000 distinct CDR3 sequences, 40% to 55% found once. Study-wide results and limits: Tumor memory CD4+ T cell TCR gene usage was found to cluster with blood and lymph node memory CD4+ cells and with lymph node naive CD4+ cells.

The V gene's germline CDR1 is DFQATT and CDR2 SNEGSKA (reference sequence). The CDR3 covers 13 residues. V trimming: 8 bases; J trimming: 2 bases; junction bases outside the gene matches: 6. Sequences were obtained from tumor-infiltrating naive CD4+ T cells sorted from the breast tumor. The subset: naive CD4+ T cells, CD4+CD45RA+CD25-. This clonotype was sampled from a female donor with breast cancer. The V and J genes are TRBV20-1 and TRBJ2-3, with 8 bases lining up with TRBD2. The CDR3 sequence: CSTIAGNTDTQYF. The CDR3 DNA sequence: TGCAGTACTATAGCGGGAAACACAGATACGCAGTATTTT.